This T cell receptor beta chain emerged from a study of control samples from healthy donors and cancer patients. This CDR3 has 15 residues. The germline CDR1 and CDR2 sequences are LNHDA and SQIVND (reference sequence). The V segment lost 2 bases and the J segment 7 bases; nucleotides outside the gene matches: 4. The repertoire was sequenced with immunoSEQ multiplex PCR; TCRdb's copy has only in-frame clones and lacks some. The sample lists about 84,000 clones, approximately 80% seen once, with around a tenth in the top ten. The origin of this receptor is a man in his sixties with head and neck cancer. The rearrangement joins TRBV19 to TRBJ2-1; 11 bases fit TRBD2. Sequencing was carried out using PBMCs. For the CDR3, the DNA is TGTGCCAGTAGTATACGTCTAGCGGGAGGAAATGAGCAGTTCTTC. It specifies CASSIRLAGGNEQFF. Combining the CDR3 with reference TRBV19 and TRBJ2-1 gives the whole variable domain DGGITQSPKYLFRKEGQNVTLSCEQNLNHDAMYWYRQDPGQGLRLIYYSQIVNDFQKGDIAEGYSVSREKKESFPLTVTSAQKNPTAFYLCASSIRLAGGNEQFFGPGTRLTVL.